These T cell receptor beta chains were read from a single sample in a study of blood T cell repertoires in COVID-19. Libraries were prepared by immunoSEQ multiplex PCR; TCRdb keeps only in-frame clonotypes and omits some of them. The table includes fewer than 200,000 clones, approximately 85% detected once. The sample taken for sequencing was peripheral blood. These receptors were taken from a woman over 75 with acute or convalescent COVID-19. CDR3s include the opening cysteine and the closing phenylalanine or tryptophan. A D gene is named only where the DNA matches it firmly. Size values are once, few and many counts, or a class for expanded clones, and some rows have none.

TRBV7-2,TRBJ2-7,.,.,TGTGCCAGCAGCTTTAACTCCCGGGACTTAAACTTGGAGCAGTACTTC,CASSFNSRDLNLEQYF
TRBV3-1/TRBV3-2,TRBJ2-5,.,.,TGTGCCAGCAGCCAAGAATCATTTCGGGTCGAGACCCAGTACTTC,CASSQESFRVETQYF
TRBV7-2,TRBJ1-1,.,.,TGTGCCAGCAGCTTAGGGACAGCCACTGAAGCTTTCTTT,CASSLGTATEAFF
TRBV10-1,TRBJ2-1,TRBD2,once,TGCGCCAGCAGGGCTAGCGGGGGGGGTAATGAGCAGTTCTTC,CASRASGGGNEQFF
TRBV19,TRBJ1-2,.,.,TGTGCCAGTATCACTGGGGGCGCCGGGTATGGCTACACCTTC,CASITGGAGYGYTF
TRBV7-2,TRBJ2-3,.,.,TGTGCCAGCAGCCGGAGGGGGGGCGATACGCAGTATTTT,CASSRRGGDTQYF
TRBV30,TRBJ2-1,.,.,TGTGCCTGGAGTAGCACACAGAGAGACAATGAGCAGTTCTTC,CAWSSTQRDNEQFF
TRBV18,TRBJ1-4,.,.,TGTGCCAGCTCACCACTGGACAGCTACAATGAAAAACTGTTTTTT,CASSPLDSYNEKLFF
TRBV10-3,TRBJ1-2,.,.,TGTGCCATCAGTGAGGGACAGATGCGGACCTTC,CAISEGQMRTF
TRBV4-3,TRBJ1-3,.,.,TGCGCCAGCAGCCAAATGTGGGCGTCTGGAAACACCATATATTTT,CASSQMWASGNTIYF
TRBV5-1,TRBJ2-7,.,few,TGCGCCAGCAGCCTCCTCTCGGACAGCTCCTACGAGCAGTACTTC,CASSLLSDSSYEQYF
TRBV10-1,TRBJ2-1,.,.,TGCGCCAGCAGTGAGTCTACAGGGCGGGAGTACAATGAGCAGTTCTTC,CASSESTGREYNEQFF
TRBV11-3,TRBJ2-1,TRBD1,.,TGTGCCAGCAGCCTCCGGGACAGCCCCTACAATGAGCAGTTCTTC,CASSLRDSPYNEQFF
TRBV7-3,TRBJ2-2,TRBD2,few,TGTGCCAGCAGTCCCGGGGTGGTAGCGGGAGGGCCCAACACCGGGGAGCTGTTTTTT,CASSPGVVAGGPNTGELFF
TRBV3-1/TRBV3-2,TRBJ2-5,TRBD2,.,TGTGCCAGCAGCCAAGTAGCGGGAGGGCCAAGAGAGACCCAGTACTTC,CASSQVAGGPRETQYF
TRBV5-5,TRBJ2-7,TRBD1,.,TGTGCCAGCAGCCCTAACCTCGACAGGGTGAGCTACGAGCAGTACTTC,CASSPNLDRVSYEQYF
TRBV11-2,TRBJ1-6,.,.,TGTGCCAGCAGCTTACAGGGTGATTCACCCCTCCACTTT,CASSLQGDSPLHF
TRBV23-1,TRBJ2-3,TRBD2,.,TGCGCCAGCAGTCGAACCCGGACTAGCGGGGGGGCCCCCCCAGATACGCAGTATTTT,CASSRTRTSGGAPPDTQYF
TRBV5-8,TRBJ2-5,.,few,TGTGCCAGCAGCTTGACGGAGACCCAAGAGACCCAGTACTTC,CASSLTETQETQYF
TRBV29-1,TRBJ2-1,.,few,TGCAGCGTTCGCTTTCCAGAACGCAATGAGCAGTTCTTC,CSVRFPERNEQFF
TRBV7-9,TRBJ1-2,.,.,TGTGCCAGCAGCTTAGACAGGTCGAATGGCTACACCTTC,CASSLDRSNGYTF
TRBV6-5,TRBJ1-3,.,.,TGTGCCAGCAGTTACTCGAGGGCAGGAAACACCATATATTTT,CASSYSRAGNTIYF
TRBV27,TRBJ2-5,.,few,TGTGCCAGCAGTTTAGGTCCGAACAGGGCCCAGTACTTC,CASSLGPNRAQYF
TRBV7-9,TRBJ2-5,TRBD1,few,TGTGCCAGCAGTCGACCACAGGCGACAGGGGCGGGTCGAGAGACCCAGTACTTC,CASSRPQATGAGRETQYF
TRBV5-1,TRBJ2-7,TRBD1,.,TGCGCCAGCAGCTCTACAGGGGGAAGCTCCTACGAGCAGTACTTC,CASSSTGGSSYEQYF
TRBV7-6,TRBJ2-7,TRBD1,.,TGTGCCAGCAGCTGGCAGGGGGCGGTCGAGCAGTACTTC,CASSWQGAVEQYF
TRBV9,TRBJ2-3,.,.,TGTGCCAGCAGCGTCCAGGGGACGCAAACAGATACGCAGTATTTT,CASSVQGTQTDTQYF
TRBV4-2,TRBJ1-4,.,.,TGTGCCAGCAGCCAAGAGGAACAGGGAAGCGAAAAACTGTTTTTT,CASSQEEQGSEKLFF
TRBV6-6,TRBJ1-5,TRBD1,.,TGTGCCAGCAGCCCCGACGGACAGGGTAATCAGCCCCAGCATTTT,CASSPDGQGNQPQHF
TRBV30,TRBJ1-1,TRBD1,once,TGTGCCTGGAGTATAGGGGGCGGGGAAGCTTTCTTT,CAWSIGGGEAFF
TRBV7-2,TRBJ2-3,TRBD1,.,TGTGCCAGCAGCTTAAGAGAGGGGGCCACAGATACGCAGTATTTT,CASSLREGATDTQYF
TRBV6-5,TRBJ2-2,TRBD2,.,TGTGCCAGCAGTTATAGCGGGGGGGTAGGCACCGGGGAGCTGTTTTTT,CASSYSGGVGTGELFF
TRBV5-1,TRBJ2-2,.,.,TGCGCCAGCAGCTTGGGCAGGGCGAACACCGGGGAGCTGTTTTTT,CASSLGRANTGELFF
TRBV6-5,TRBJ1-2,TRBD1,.,TGTGCCAGCAGTAGGGATTGGGGACAGAACTATGGCTACACCTTC,CASSRDWGQNYGYTF
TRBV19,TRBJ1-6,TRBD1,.,TGTGCCAGTAGTATACAAGACAGGGAGGATTCACCCCTCCACTTT,CASSIQDREDSPLHF
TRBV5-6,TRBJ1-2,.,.,TGTGCCAGCCGAGGGAGAACTAACTATGGCTACACCTTC,CASRGRTNYGYTF
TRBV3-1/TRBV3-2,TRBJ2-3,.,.,TGTGCCAGCAGCCAGAGCGGGTATACGCAGTATTTT,CASSQSGYTQYF
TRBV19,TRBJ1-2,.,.,TGTGCCAGTAGTGAGAGGGCCTCGGGGGAGTCTGGCTACACCTTC,CASSERASGESGYTF
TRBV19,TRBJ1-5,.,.,TGTGCCAGTAGACCTCAGGGAACGAGCAATCAGCCCCAGCATTTT,CASRPQGTSNQPQHF
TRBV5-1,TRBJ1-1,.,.,TGCGCCAGCAGCATCGGGGGAGTCCACACTGAAGCTTTCTTT,CASSIGGVHTEAFF